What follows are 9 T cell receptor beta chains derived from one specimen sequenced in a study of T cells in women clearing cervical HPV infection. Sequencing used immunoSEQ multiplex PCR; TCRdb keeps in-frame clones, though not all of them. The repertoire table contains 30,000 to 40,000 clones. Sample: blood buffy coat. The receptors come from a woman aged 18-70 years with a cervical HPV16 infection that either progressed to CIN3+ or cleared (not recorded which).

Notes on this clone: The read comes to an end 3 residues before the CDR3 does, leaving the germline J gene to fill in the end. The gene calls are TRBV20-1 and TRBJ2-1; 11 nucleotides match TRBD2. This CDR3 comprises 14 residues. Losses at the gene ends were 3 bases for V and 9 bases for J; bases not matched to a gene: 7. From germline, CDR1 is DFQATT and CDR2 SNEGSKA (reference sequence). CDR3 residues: CSASPTSGVAEQFF. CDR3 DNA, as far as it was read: TGCAGTGCTAGCCCGACTAGCGGGGTGGCTGAG.

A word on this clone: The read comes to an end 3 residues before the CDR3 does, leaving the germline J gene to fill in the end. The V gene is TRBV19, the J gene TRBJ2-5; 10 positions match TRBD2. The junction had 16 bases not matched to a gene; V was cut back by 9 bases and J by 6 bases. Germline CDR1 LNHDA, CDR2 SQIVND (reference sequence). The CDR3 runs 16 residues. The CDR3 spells CASNPSPLAGGKTQYF. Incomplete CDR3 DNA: TGTGCCAGCAATCCAAGCCCCTTAGCGGGGGGAAAGACC.

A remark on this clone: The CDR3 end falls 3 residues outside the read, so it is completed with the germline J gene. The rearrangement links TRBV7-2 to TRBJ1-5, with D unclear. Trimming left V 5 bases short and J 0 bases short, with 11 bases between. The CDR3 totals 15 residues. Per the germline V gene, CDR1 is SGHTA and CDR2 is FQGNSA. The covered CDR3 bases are TGTGCCAGCAGCGCCGGGTTACATAGCAATCAGCCC. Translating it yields CASSAGLHSNQP. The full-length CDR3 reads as CASSAGLHSNQPQHF. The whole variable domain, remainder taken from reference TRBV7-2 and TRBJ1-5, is GAGVSQSPSNKVTEKGKDVELRCDPISGHTALYWYRQSLGQGLEFLIYFQGNSAPDKSGLPSDRFSAERTGGSVSTLTIQRTQQEDSAVYLCASSAGLHSNQPQHFGDGTRLSIL.

The CDR3 region is CSANIGLHEQYF. Partial CDR3 DNA: TGCAGCGCAAATATCGGGTTGCACGAG. The chain combines TRBV29-1 with TRBJ2-7; D ambiguous. The read ends 3 residues shy of where the CDR3 ends; the end is completed using the germline J gene. The V end was cut by 7 bases, the J end by 5 bases, with 15 bases between. CDR1 is SQVTM and CDR2 is ANQGSEA in the germline V gene. The CDR3 extends over 12 amino acids.

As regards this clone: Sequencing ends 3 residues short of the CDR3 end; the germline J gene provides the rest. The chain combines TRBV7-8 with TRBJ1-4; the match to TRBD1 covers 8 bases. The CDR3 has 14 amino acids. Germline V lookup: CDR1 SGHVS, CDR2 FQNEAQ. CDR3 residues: CASSLGQGNSPLFF. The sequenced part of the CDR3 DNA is TGTGCCAGCAGCTTAGGACAGGGGAATTCACCA.

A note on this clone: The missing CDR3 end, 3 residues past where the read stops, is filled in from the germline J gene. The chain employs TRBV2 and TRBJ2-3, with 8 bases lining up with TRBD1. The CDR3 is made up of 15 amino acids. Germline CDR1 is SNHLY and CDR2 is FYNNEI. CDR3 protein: CASTLRTGLQETQYF. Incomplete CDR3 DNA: TGTGCCAGCACGTTGAGGACAGGGCTCCAAGAGACG.

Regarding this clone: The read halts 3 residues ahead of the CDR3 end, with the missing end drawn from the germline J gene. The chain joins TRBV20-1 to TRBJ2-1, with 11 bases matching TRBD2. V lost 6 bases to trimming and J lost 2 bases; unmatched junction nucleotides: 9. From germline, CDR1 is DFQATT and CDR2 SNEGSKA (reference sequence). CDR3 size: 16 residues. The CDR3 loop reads CSAPDIAGGAYNEQFF. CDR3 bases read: TGCAGTGCCCCCGACATAGCGGGGGGGGCCTACAATGAG.

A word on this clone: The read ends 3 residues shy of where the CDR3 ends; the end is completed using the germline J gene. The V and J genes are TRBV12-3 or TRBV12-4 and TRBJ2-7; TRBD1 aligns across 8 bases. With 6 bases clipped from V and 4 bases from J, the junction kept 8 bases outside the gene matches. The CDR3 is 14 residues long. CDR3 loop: CASSSGTGLYEQYF. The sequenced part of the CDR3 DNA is TGTGCCAGCAGCTCCGGGACAGGTTTGTACGAG.

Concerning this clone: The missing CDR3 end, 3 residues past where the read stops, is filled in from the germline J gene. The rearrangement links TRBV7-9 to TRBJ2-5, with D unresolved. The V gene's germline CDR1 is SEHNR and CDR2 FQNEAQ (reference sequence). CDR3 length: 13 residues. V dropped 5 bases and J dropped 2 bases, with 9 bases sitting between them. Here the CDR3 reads CASSPGRQETQYF. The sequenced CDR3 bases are TGTGCCAGCAGCCCAGGCCGGCAAGAGACC.